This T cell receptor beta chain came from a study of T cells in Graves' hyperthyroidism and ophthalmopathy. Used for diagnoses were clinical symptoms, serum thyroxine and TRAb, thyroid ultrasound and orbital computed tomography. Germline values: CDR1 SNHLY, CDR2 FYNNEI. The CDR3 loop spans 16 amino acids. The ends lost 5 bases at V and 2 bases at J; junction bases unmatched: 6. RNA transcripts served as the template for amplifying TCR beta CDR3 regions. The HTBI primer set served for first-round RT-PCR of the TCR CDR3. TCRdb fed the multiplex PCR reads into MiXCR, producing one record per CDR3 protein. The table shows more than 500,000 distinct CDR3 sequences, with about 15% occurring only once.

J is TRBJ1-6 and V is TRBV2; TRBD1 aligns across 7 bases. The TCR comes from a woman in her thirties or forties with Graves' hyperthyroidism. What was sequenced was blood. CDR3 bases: TGTGCCAGCAGTTCAAACAGGGGCGCCTATAATTCACCCCTCCACTTT. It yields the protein CASSSNRGAYNSPLHF. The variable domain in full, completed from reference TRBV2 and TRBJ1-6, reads EPEVTQTPSHQVTQMGQEVILRCVPISNHLYFYWYRQILGQKVEFLVSFYNNEISEKSEIFDDQFSVERPDGSNFTLKIRSTKLEDSAMYFCASSSNRGAYNSPLHFGNGTRLTVT.